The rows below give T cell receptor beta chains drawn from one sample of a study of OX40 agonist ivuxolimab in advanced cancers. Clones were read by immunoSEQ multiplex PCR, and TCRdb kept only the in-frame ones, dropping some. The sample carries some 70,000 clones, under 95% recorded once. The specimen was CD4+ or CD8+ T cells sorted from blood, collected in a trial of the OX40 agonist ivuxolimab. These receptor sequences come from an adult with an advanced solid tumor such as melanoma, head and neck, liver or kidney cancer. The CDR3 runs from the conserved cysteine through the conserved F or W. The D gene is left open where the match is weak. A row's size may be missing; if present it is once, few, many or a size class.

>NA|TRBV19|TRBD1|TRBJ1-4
CASSPGQGHEKLFF
TGTGCCAGTAGCCCCGGACAGGGGCATGAAAAACTGTTTTTT
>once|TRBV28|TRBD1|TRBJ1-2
CASSYQGDYGYTF
TGTGCCAGCAGTTACCAGGGGGACTATGGCTACACCTTC
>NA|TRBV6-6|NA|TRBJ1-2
CASSPREGGYTF
TGTGCCAGCAGTCCCCGGGAGGGAGGCTACACCTTC
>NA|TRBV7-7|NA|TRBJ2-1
CASSLGLQSEEQFF
TGTGCTAGCAGCTTAGGGCTCCAATCCGAGGAGCAGTTCTTC
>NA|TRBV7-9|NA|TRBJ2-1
CASSIQVSSYNEQFF
TGTGCCAGCAGCATCCAGGTTTCGTCCTACAATGAGCAGTTCTTC
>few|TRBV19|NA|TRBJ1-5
CASSMYDQPQHF
TGTGCCAGTAGTATGTACGATCAGCCCCAGCATTTT
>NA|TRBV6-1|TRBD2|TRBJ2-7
CASSPSGINEQYF
TGTGCCAGCAGTCCTAGCGGGATTAACGAGCAGTACTTC
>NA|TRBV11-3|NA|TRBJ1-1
CASSFGPNTEAFF
TGTGCCAGCAGCTTCGGGCCGAACACTGAAGCTTTCTTT
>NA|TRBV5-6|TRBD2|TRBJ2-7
CASSLGATSGFYEQYF
TGTGCCAGCAGCTTGGGAGCCACTAGCGGCTTCTACGAGCAGTACTTC
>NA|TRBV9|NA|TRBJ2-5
CASSEAVQETQYF
TGTGCCAGCAGCGAGGCAGTTCAAGAGACCCAGTACTTC
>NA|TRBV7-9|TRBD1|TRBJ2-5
CASSSRGPETQYF
TGTGCCAGCAGTTCTAGGGGGCCAGAGACCCAGTACTTC
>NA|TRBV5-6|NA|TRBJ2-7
CASSRTDYEQYF
TGTGCCAGCAGCCGGACAGACTACGAGCAGTACTTC
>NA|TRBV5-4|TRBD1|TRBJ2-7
CASSPYSGTGTYEQYF
TGTGCCAGCAGCCCATACTCCGGGACAGGAACCTACGAGCAGTACTTC
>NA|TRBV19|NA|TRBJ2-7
CASSRTDSYEQYF
TGTGCCAGTAGTCGGACAGACTCCTACGAGCAGTACTTC
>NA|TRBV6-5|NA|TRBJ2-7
CASSEGWTYEQYF
TGTGCCAGCAGTGAAGGGTGGACCTACGAGCAGTACTTC
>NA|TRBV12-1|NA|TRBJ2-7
CASSSGRYEQYF
TGTGCCAGCAGCTCGGGTCGGTACGAGCAGTACTTC
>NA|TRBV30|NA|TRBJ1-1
CAWSVGRGPLNTEAFF
TGTGCCTGGAGTGTAGGCAGGGGACCCTTGAACACTGAAGCTTTCTTT
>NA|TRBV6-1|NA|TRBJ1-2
CASSETTGLGYTF
TGTGCCAGCAGTGAAACGACAGGCTTGGGCTACACCTTC
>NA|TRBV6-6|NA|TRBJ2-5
CASSYPDRETQYF
TGTGCCAGCAGTTACCCAGATAGGGAGACCCAGTACTTC
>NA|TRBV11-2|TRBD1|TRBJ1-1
CASSLQTGPTEAFF
TGTGCCAGCAGCTTGCAGACAGGGCCCACTGAAGCTTTCTTT
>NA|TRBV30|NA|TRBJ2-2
CAWSNNMNTGELFF
TGTGCCTGGAGTAATAACATGAACACCGGGGAGCTGTTTTTT
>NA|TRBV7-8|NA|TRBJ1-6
CASSLAGAGVNSPLHF
TGTGCCAGCAGCTTAGCTGGGGCAGGGGTTAATTCACCCCTCCACTTT
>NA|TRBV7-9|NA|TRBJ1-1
CASSLSGGSTEAFF
TGTGCCAGCAGCCTGTCGGGCGGGAGTACTGAAGCTTTCTTT
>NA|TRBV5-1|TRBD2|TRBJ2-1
CASSPGGSRGEQFF
TGCGCCAGCAGCCCGGGGGGTAGTCGGGGTGAGCAGTTCTTC
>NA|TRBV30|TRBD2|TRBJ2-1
CAWERGAGEQFF
TGTGCCTGGGAGCGGGGGGCTGGTGAGCAGTTCTTC
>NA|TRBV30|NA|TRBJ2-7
CAWSPQGVGEQYF
TGTGCCTGGAGCCCCCAGGGTGTAGGCGAGCAGTACTTC
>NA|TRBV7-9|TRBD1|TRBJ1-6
CASSLGSGGSDSPLHF
TGTGCCAGCAGCTTAGGTTCAGGGGGCTCAGATTCACCCCTCCACTTT
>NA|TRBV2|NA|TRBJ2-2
CASSVLGSTGELFF
TGTGCCAGCAGTGTCTTGGGGTCCACCGGGGAGCTGTTTTTT
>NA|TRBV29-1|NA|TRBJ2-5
CSVEDRTGFQETQYF
TGCAGCGTTGAAGACAGAACAGGGTTCCAAGAGACCCAGTACTTC
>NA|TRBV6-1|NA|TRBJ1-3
CASSEIGWLVGNTIYF
TGTGCCAGCAGTGAGATAGGGTGGTTAGTCGGAAACACCATATATTTT
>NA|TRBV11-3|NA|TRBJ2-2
CASSFQGDTGELFF
TGTGCCAGCAGCTTTCAGGGTGACACCGGGGAGCTGTTTTTT
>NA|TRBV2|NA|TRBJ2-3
CASTKTSRFPTDTQYF
TGTGCCAGCACCAAGACTTCTAGATTCCCCACAGATACGCAGTATTTT
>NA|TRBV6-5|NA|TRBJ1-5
CASSSTRPLSLQPQHF
TGTGCCAGCAGTTCCACTCGACCCCTATCCTTACAGCCCCAGCATTTT
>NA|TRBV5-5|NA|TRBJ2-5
CASSLSETQYF
TGTGCCAGCAGCTTATCAGAGACCCAGTACTTC
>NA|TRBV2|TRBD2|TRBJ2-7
CASRTSGAMREQYF
TGTGCCAGCAGAACTAGCGGGGCCATGAGGGAGCAGTACTTC
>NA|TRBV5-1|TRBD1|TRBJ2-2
CASRLPGQDTGELFF
TGCGCCAGCAGATTACCGGGACAGGACACCGGGGAGCTGTTTTTT
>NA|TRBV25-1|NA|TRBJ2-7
CASSEFGQGREQYF
TGTGCCAGCAGTGAATTCGGGCAGGGGCGCGAGCAGTACTTC
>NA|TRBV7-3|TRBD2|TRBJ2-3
CASSAASGSTDTQYF
TGTGCCAGCAGCGCTGCTAGCGGGAGCACAGATACGCAGTATTTT
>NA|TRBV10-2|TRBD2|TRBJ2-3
CASSEFSGGQDTQYF
TGCGCCAGCAGTGAGTTTAGCGGGGGGCAAGATACGCAGTATTTT
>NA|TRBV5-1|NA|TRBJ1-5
CASSWDGFDQPQHF
TGCGCCAGCAGCTGGGACGGATTCGATCAGCCCCAGCATTTT
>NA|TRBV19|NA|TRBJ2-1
CASSSGTKYNEQFF
TGTGCCAGTAGTTCCGGCACTAAATACAATGAGCAGTTCTTC
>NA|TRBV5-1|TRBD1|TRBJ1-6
CASSLGDRAPNSPLHF
TGCGCCAGCAGCTTGGGGGACAGGGCACCGAATTCACCCCTCCACTTT
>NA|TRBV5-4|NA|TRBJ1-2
CASSLEGREYGYTF
TGTGCCAGCAGCTTGGAGGGCAGGGAATATGGCTACACCTTC
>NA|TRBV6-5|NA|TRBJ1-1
CASRLVGGNTEAFF
TGTGCCAGCAGGCTGGTGGGGGGGAACACTGAAGCTTTCTTT
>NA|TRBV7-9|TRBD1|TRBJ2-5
CASSLVPGGETQYF
TGTGCCAGCAGCTTAGTTCCAGGGGGTGAGACCCAGTACTTC
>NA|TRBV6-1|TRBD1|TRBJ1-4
CASSRPGQLNEKLFF
TGTGCCAGCAGTAGACCGGGACAGCTTAATGAAAAACTGTTTTTT
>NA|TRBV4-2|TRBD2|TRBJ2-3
CASSQDRGVHTDTQYF
TGTGCCAGCAGCCAAGATCGGGGGGTACACACAGATACGCAGTATTTT
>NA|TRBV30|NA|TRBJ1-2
CAWSALGNGYTF
TGTGCCTGGAGTGCTTTGGGAAATGGCTACACCTTC